This TCR beta chain appears in the sequencing data of a study of blood T cell repertoires in COVID-19. Study at large: From the United States, Italy and Spain came samples of acute and convalescent COVID-19. PBMCs, B-cell-depleted T cells, or T cells were the source of the cDNA or gDNA that made up the material.

The germline CDR1 and CDR2 sequences are SQVTM and ANQGSEA. Trimming took 4 bases from V and 3 from J, leaving 9 bases between them. The length of the CDR3 is 12 residues. Original data processing: Reference gene primer amplification gave nucleated cell count estimates. Generated by immunoSEQ multiplex PCR, the TCRdb table keeps only in-frame clones and is missing some. V and J calls and clone size are copied from that table; D and trimming were computed from the DNA. In the table there are hundreds of thousands of clones, around 80% of which are singletons. This chain connects TRBV29-1 to TRBJ1-1; D ambiguous. The sequenced material came from peripheral blood. This TCR was recovered from a man aged 40-49 years with acute or convalescent COVID-19. CDR3 loop: CSVGRGDTEAFF. The CDR3 bases are TGCAGCGTTGGTCGCGGGGACACTGAAGCTTTCTTT.